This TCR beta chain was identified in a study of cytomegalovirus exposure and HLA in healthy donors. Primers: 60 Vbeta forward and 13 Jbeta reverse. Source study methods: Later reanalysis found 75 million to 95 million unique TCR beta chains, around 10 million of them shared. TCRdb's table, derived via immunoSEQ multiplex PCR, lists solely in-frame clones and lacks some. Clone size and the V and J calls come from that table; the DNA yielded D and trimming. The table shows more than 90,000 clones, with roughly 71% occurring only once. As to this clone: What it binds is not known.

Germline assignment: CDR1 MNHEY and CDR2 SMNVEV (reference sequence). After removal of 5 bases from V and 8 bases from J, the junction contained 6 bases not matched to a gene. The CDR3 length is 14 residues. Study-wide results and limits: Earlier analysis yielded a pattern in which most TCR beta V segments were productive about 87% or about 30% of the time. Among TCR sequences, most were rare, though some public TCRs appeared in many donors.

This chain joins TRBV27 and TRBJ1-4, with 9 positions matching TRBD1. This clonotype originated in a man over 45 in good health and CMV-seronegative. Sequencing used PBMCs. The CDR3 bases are TGTGCCAGCAGTCCACAGGGGGCGGGAGAAAAACTGTTTTTT. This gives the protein CASSPQGAGEKLFF.